The rows below give T cell receptor beta chains drawn from one sample of a study of shared clonotypes between healthy human individuals. Using immunoSEQ multiplex PCR, the repertoire was profiled, and TCRdb retains in-frame clones only, with some absent. This table holds some 490,000 clones, 81% found once. The material sequenced was PBMCs. All receptors come from a woman aged 35 to 49 in good health. Some clones in this sample may be carry-over from other donors' samples. Each CDR3 is given with its conserved first and last residue. A D gene is named only where the DNA matches it firmly. Not every row has a clone size; where given, it reads once, few, many or a size class.

j_call | v_call | d_call | clone_size | cdr3_nt | cdr3_aa
TRBJ1-1 | TRBV7-8 | . | . | TGTGCCAGCAGCTTATTAAGCGGGACTGAAGCTTTCTTT | CASSLLSGTEAFF
TRBJ1-5 | TRBV5-1 | . | . | TGCGCCAGCAGCTCCGGATTGGGGGGGAGTCAGCCCCAGCATTTT | CASSSGLGGSQPQHF
TRBJ1-5 | TRBV15 | TRBD1 | . | TGTGCCACCAGCGACTATTCCGGGACAGCATATAGCAATCAGCCCCAGCATTTT | CATSDYSGTAYSNQPQHF
TRBJ2-3 | TRBV28 | . | . | TGTGCCAGCAGTCCGACTGCTGTAGATACGCAGTATTTT | CASSPTAVDTQYF
TRBJ1-4 | TRBV2 | . | . | TGTGCCAGCAGGGGCGAAAATGAAAAACTGTTTTTT | CASRGENEKLFF
TRBJ2-5 | TRBV5-1 | . | . | TGCGCCAGCAGCTGGGAGGTGCAAGAGACCCAGTACTTC | CASSWEVQETQYF
TRBJ1-1 | TRBV18 | . | . | TGTGCCAGCTCACCCGGGAGTCAGGGGTTCACTGAAGCTTTCTTT | CASSPGSQGFTEAFF
TRBJ1-1 | TRBV6-5 | . | many | TGTGCCAGCAGTGAAGGGGAGGAGACAGCGGAAGCTTTCTTT | CASSEGEETAEAFF
TRBJ2-3 | TRBV2 | TRBD2 | . | TGTGCCAGCAGTTCCCTAGCGGGAGGAGATACGCAGTATTTT | CASSSLAGGDTQYF
TRBJ2-2 | TRBV7-2 | . | . | TGTGCCAGCAGCTTAGACTCTAACACCGGGGAGCTGTTTTTT | CASSLDSNTGELFF
TRBJ2-7 | TRBV6-5 | TRBD1 | . | TGTGCCAGCAGTTACTCGACCGGGACAGGGAACGAGCAGTACTTC | CASSYSTGTGNEQYF
TRBJ2-7 | TRBV4-3 | . | . | TGCGCCAGCAGCCAAGATTGGGGGGTCACCTACGAGCAGTACTTC | CASSQDWGVTYEQYF
TRBJ2-1 | TRBV10-3 | TRBD2 | once | TGTGCCGGAAGCGGGGCAAGCTCCTACAATGAGCAGTTCTTC | CAGSGASSYNEQFF
TRBJ1-2 | TRBV6-1 | . | . | TGTGCCAGCAGTGAGGGGGGGGACAAGTATGGCTACACCTTC | CASSEGGDKYGYTF
TRBJ2-4 | TRBV7-3 | . | . | TGTGCCAGCAGCTTTGGGGAAGGAAACATTCAGTACTTC | CASSFGEGNIQYF
TRBJ1-1 | TRBV7-3 | . | few | TGTGCCAGCAGCTTATCTGGGTACGCTGAAGCTTTCTTT | CASSLSGYAEAFF
TRBJ1-1 | TRBV30 | TRBD1 | . | TGTGCCTGGAGGGGACAGGGGCTCACTGAAGCTTTCTTT | CAWRGQGLTEAFF
TRBJ2-2 | TRBV7-2 | . | . | TGTGCCAGCAGCGCAAGGCCGGGGTCCAACACCGGGGAGCTGTTTTTT | CASSARPGSNTGELFF
TRBJ1-4 | TRBV4-1 | TRBD1 | . | TGCGCCAGCAGCCCCCCCTTGGGACAGGGGGCTGGGGAAAAACTGTTTTTT | CASSPPLGQGAGEKLFF
TRBJ2-7 | TRBV9 | . | once | TGTGCCAGCAGCCGGGGGACAGTTTCCTACGAGCAGTACTTC | CASSRGTVSYEQYF
TRBJ2-7 | TRBV25-1 | TRBD1 | . | TGTGCCAGCAGTGAATTTAGGGGGCCCGAAAGGTCCTACGAGCAGTACTTC | CASSEFRGPERSYEQYF
TRBJ1-1 | TRBV30 | . | . | TGTGCCTGGAGCCTGGCCCCGGCGGGTGAAGCTTTCTTT | CAWSLAPAGEAFF
TRBJ2-3 | TRBV28 | . | . | TGTGCCAGCAGTTTACAGGGAGGCACAGATACGCAGTATTTT | CASSLQGGTDTQYF
TRBJ2-1 | TRBV9 | TRBD2 | few | TGTGCCAGCAGCGTAGTGGGACCGGGGGGTAATGAGCAGTTCTTC | CASSVVGPGGNEQFF
TRBJ2-7 | TRBV6-1 | . | . | TGTGCCAGCAGTGAAGCGCGAGGCTACTACGAGCAGTACTTC | CASSEARGYYEQYF
TRBJ2-1 | TRBV6-1 | . | . | TGTGCCAGCAGTGAGAGGTGGCGGGGCCACAATGAGCAGTTCTTC | CASSERWRGHNEQFF
TRBJ1-5 | TRBV30 | . | . | TGTGCCTGGAATTCGGTTGCCCATCAGCCCCAGCATTTT | CAWNSVAHQPQHF
TRBJ2-3 | TRBV25-1 | . | . | TGTGCCAGCAGTGAATTCAAATTGACGGGAGGCACAGATACGCAGTATTTT | CASSEFKLTGGTDTQYF
TRBJ2-5 | TRBV19 | TRBD2 | . | TGTGCCAGTAGTCTGCGGGAGGGGAGGGAGACCCAGTACTTC | CASSLREGRETQYF